The 26 T cell receptor beta chains below were found in one sample sequenced in a study of a mutant IDH1 vaccine in newly diagnosed glioma. Their antigen targets remain unknown. The table came from immunoSEQ multiplex PCR; TCRdb's copy has only in-frame clones and leaves some out. This sample yields roughly 74,000 clones, of which around 85% are seen a single time; 2% to 2.5% belongs to the top ten. Time point meaning: week 23, last vaccination. Vaccinated patients received 300 ug of mutant IDH1 20-mer peptide per dose, with topical imiquimod. The input for sequencing was PBMCs, taken from a glioma patient whose treatment included an IDH1 peptide vaccine. These receptors all come from a man aged 25 to 40 with glioma. Some clones in this sample may be carry-over from other donors' samples.

The chain carries TRBV10-3 and TRBJ2-3; D ambiguous. CDR1 is ENHRY, CDR2 SYGVKD, per germline. The V end lost 5 bases, the J end lost 2 bases, and 17 bases lay between the germline ends. The CDR3 contains 16 residues. The CDR3 loop is CAISFRGTESTDTQYF. The CDR3 DNA sequence: TGTGCCATCAGTTTCCGAGGAACAGAATCCACAGATACGCAGTATTTT.

Concerning this clone: This specimen includes other DNA sequences encoding the same CDR3. The chain couples TRBV9 to TRBJ2-1, with D uncertain. This CDR3 is built from 12 residues. V was trimmed by 2 bases and J by 7 bases, leaving 7 bases between them. The germline V gene has CDR1 SGDLS and CDR2 YYNGEE. DNA for the CDR3: TGTGCCAGCAGCGTTTCTGGTAATGAGCAGTTCTTC. Amino acid sequence: CASSVSGNEQFF.

The J gene is TRBJ1-2, the V gene TRBV9, with TRBD1 as a possible D gene (5 bases). The CDR3 contains 14 residues. The germline V gene has CDR1 SGDLS and CDR2 YYNGEE. Trimming stripped 0 bases from V and 4 bases from J, with 10 bases between. CDR3 in DNA: TGTGCCAGCAGCGTAGGGGGCGGTTCCTATGGCTACACCTTC. It encodes CASSVGGGSYGYTF.

This clone was detected once. The CDR3 DNA follows: TGTGCCAGTAGTATATTGAGCGGGAGGTGGGATGAGCAGTTCTTC. As protein: CASSILSGRWDEQFF. The chain employs TRBV19 and TRBJ2-1; TRBD2 agrees at 9 bases. The V and J ends lost 2 bases and 8 bases, in that order; junction bases with no gene match: 7. Looked up from germline, CDR1 is LNHDA and CDR2 is SQIVND (reference sequence). The CDR3 totals 15 residues.

V is TRBV28 and J is TRBJ2-7; a weak D match, TRBD2 (6 bases). V was clipped by 10 bases and J by 0 bases, with 13 bases between them. The CDR3 runs to 13 residues. Germline V gene sequence: CDR1 MDHEN, CDR2 SYDVKM. The CDR3 DNA sequence: TGTGCCACGGAATCCGGGAGCTCCTACGAGCAGTACTTC. This encodes CATESGSSYEQYF.

This chain uses TRBV6-6 with TRBJ2-3; 13 positions match TRBD2. CDR1 and CDR2 from the germline V gene are MNHNY and SVGAGI (reference sequence). There are 16 residues in the CDR3. V dropped 0 bases and J dropped 5; count of bases not matched to a gene: 2. CDR3 sequence reads: CASSYSRTSGRDTQYF. As DNA, the CDR3 is TGTGCCAGCAGTTACTCGAGGACTAGCGGGAGAGATACGCAGTATTTT.

The rearrangement joins TRBV28 to TRBJ1-2; 7 positions match TRBD1. This CDR3 spans 13 amino acids. V gave up 4 bases and J gave up 7 bases; unmatched junction bases: 6. The V gene's germline CDR1 is MDHEN and CDR2 SYDVKM. In DNA form, the CDR3 reads TGTGCCAGCAGTTCGACAGGGTTTGGTGGCTACACCTTC. This encodes CASSSTGFGGYTF.

The rearrangement links TRBV5-6 to TRBJ1-1, with D possibly TRBD1 on 5 matching bases. V lost 2 bases to trimming and J lost 3 bases, with 20 bases between them. This CDR3 has 17 residues. Germline CDR1 and CDR2: SGHDT and YYEEEE. The CDR3 DNA sequence: TGTGCCAGCAGCTTAAATGAAGGGAGGGGATATTACACTGAAGCTTTCTTT. Translating gives CASSLNEGRGYYTEAFF.

This clone was seen once. This chain joins TRBV6-5 and TRBJ1-4; TRBD1 matches at 8 bases. This CDR3 spans 13 amino acids. Losses at the gene ends were 9 bases for V and 7 bases for J; bases not matched to a gene: 7. From germline, CDR1 is MNHEY and CDR2 SVGAGI. This CDR3 is CASRGTGVEKLFF. The CDR3, as DNA: TGTGCCAGTCGCGGGACAGGAGTTGAAAAACTGTTTTTT.

The chain couples TRBV5-1 to TRBJ2-7; TRBD1 matches at 8 bases. The V segment lost 0 bases and the J segment 0 bases; nucleotides outside the gene matches: 5. CDR3 size: 16 residues. CDR1 is SGHRS, CDR2 YFSETQ, per germline. The DNA for the CDR3 is TGCGCCAGCAGCTTGGACCCACAGGGGGTCTCCTACGAGCAGTACTTC. Translated: CASSLDPQGVSYEQYF.

As for this clone: The junction and the germline gene differ at one end; a read error may be behind it. This CDR3 is also generated by other DNA sequences in the sample. This chain uses TRBV2 with TRBJ1-1, with TRBD1 as a possible D gene (6 bases). In germline, CDR1 is SNHLY, CDR2 FYNNEI. This CDR3 contains 14 residues. The CDR3 DNA follows: TGTGCCAGCAGTAGGGAGGGGGAGAACACTGAGGCTTTCTTT. It is translated as CASSREGENTEAFF.

This sequence joins TRBV20-1 and TRBJ2-5; maybe TRBD1 (7 bases). The CDR3 is 11 residues long. V was shortened by 7 bases and J by 5 bases, with 11 bases between the two germline ends. Looked up from germline, CDR1 is DFQATT and CDR2 is SNEGSKA (reference sequence). This CDR3 reads CSVQGRETQYF. CDR3 sequence (DNA): TGCAGTGTACAGGGGAGGGAGACCCAGTACTTC.

This clone turned up a few times. The chain combines TRBV6-1 with TRBJ1-2, with D maybe TRBD1 (6 bases). V lost 8 bases and J 4 bases, leaving 20 bases between the germline ends. Germline CDR1 and CDR2: MNHNS and SASEGT. The CDR3 totals 15 residues. DNA of the CDR3: TGTGCCAGCGGCCTGGGGGGGGCGCGGGGCTATGGCTACACCTTC. It codes for CASGLGGARGYGYTF.

The rearrangement joins TRBV29-1 to TRBJ1-1, with D unclear. The CDR3 is 13 residues long. V lost 4 bases to trimming and J lost 4 bases, with 13 bases between them. From germline, CDR1 is SQVTM and CDR2 ANQGSEA. CDR3 residues: CSVVSGFGTEAFF. CDR3 DNA sequence: TGCAGCGTTGTCAGTGGGTTCGGCACTGAAGCTTTCTTT.

The CDR3: CASSNGLVDNEQFF. The CDR3 DNA reads as TGTGCCAGCAGCAATGGACTAGTCGACAATGAGCAGTTCTTC. The genes are TRBV7-9 and TRBJ2-1, with TRBD2 identical over 7 bases. This CDR3 contains 14 residues. V shed 5 bases, J shed 5 bases, and the junction held 6 bases outside the gene matches. CDR1 is SEHNR and CDR2 is FQNEAQ in the germline V gene (reference sequence).

This clone came up a few times. V and J are TRBV21-1 and TRBJ2-3; the table names TRBD1, a call not compared with the DNA. TRBV21-1 is classified as a pseudogene. This CDR3 comprises 16 residues. CDR3 loop: CASSKRPTGGTDTQYF. CDR3 nucleotide sequence: TGTGCCAGCAGCAAACGCCCGACAGGGGGCACAGATACGCAGTATTTT.

The V gene is TRBV10-2, the J gene TRBJ2-3, with 9 bases matching TRBD2. After removal of 5 bases from V and 1 base from J, the junction contained 4 bases not matched to a gene. Germline lookup yields CDR1 WSHSY and CDR2 SAAADI. The CDR3 extends over 15 amino acids. The CDR3 region has the DNA TGCGCCAGCAGTCGACTAGCGGCCCGCACAGATACGCAGTATTTT. It codes for CASSRLAARTDTQYF.

The genes are TRBV7-9 and TRBJ2-7; TRBD1 matches at 9 bases. J was trimmed by 6 bases and V by 4 bases; bases with no gene match: 10. This CDR3 is 15 amino acids long. The V gene's germline CDR1 is SEHNR and CDR2 FQNEAQ (reference sequence). This CDR3 reads CASSSAGQGHGEQYF. In DNA form, the CDR3 reads TGTGCCAGCAGCTCAGCGGGACAGGGCCACGGCGAGCAGTACTTC.

With regard to this clone: The junction and the germline gene differ at one end; a read error may be behind it. The chain recombines TRBV6-4 with TRBJ2-6; D uncertain. The length of the CDR3 is 15 residues. CDR1 MRHNA and CDR2 SNTAGT come from the germline V gene. CDR3 DNA: TGTGCCATCAGTGACTCGAGCTCTGGGGCCAACGTCCTGACTTTC. This sequence encodes CAISDSSSGANVLTF.

CDR3 amino acids: CSVATVTGDTIYF. CDR3 coding DNA: TGCAGCGTTGCGACAGTCACTGGGGACACCATATATTTT. The chain is built from TRBV29-1 and TRBJ1-3; D may be TRBD1 (5 bases). The CDR3 runs to 13 residues. Deletions cut 4 bases from V and 8 bases from J, with 15 bases between. Per germline, CDR1 SQVTM and CDR2 ANQGSEA.

The chain has TRBV7-2 and TRBJ1-3; D unclear. V lost 4 bases and J lost 6, with 13 bases in between. The CDR3 is made up of 14 amino acids. Per germline, CDR1 SGHTA and CDR2 FQGNSA. CDR3 in amino acids: CASSSLWGENTIYF. The CDR3 nucleotides are TGTGCCAGCAGCTCTCTGTGGGGAGAAAACACCATATATTTT.

This chain joins TRBV18 and TRBJ1-4; tentative D call: TRBD1 (5 bases). This CDR3 region has 17 residues. CDR1 and CDR2 from the germline V gene are KGHSH and LQKENI. The germline V and J ends were trimmed by 2 bases and 7 bases, with 20 bases remaining between them. CDR3 region: CASSPRGEALAGEKLFF. Here the CDR3 DNA reads TGTGCCAGCTCACCAAGGGGAGAGGCACTGGCAGGTGAAAAACTGTTTTTT.

This chain joins TRBV4-1 and TRBJ2-1; D gene ambiguous. Germline CDR1 is MGHRA and CDR2 is YSYEKL. The V and J ends lost 4 bases and 3 bases respectively, with 10 bases between them. The CDR3 has 14 amino acids. The CDR3 region has the DNA TGCGCCAGCAGCCTACCTAAACGCTACAATGAGCAGTTCTTC. Residues: CASSLPKRYNEQFF.

This chain uses TRBV5-4 with TRBJ2-7; 9 bases are shared with TRBD1. The CDR3 sequence is 15 residues long. V was pared by 2 bases and J by 1 base, with 4 bases of the junction left unmatched. The germline gives CDR1 SGHNT, CDR2 YYREEE (reference sequence). This CDR3 is CASSFTGGASYEQYF. The DNA for the CDR3 is TGTGCCAGCAGCTTCACAGGGGGCGCGTCCTACGAGCAGTACTTC.

The chain recombines TRBV6-6 with TRBJ1-6; perhaps TRBD1 as D (6 bases). This CDR3 spans 16 amino acids. V was trimmed by 6 bases and J by 10 bases, leaving 22 bases between them. CDR1 is MNHNY, CDR2 SVGAGI, per germline (reference sequence). Here the CDR3 reads CASRPRSQGPGSPLHF. The CDR3 DNA sequence: TGTGCCAGCAGACCTCGTTCACAGGGCCCCGGATCACCCCTCCACTTT.

The chain employs TRBV7-2 and TRBJ2-6; D is uncertain. Germline CDR1 and CDR2: SGHTA and FQGNSA. This CDR3 is built from 14 residues. Trimming removed 3 bases from V and 0 bases from J, with 3 bases in between. The CDR3 bases are TGTGCCAGCAGCTTGGACTCTGGGGCCAACGTCCTGACTTTC. Amino acids: CASSLDSGANVLTF.